This T cell receptor (beta chain) was documented in a study of graft-versus-host responses after intestinal transplantation. Concerning this clone: Its specificity is not known.

The CDR3 length is 15 residues. CDR1 is ENHRY, CDR2 SYGVKD, per germline. The V gene end was trimmed by 6 bases and the J gene end by 5 bases; junction bases not matched to a gene: 7. Study findings and constraints: Some patients had graft-donor T cell macrochimerism. In their allografts, the ratios of graft-versus-host to host-versus-graft T cell clones were high. Recipient marrow contained GvH clones, some of which appeared first in ileum or blood.

The data were produced by immunoSEQ multiplex PCR, yet TCRdb's version contains in-frame clones alone and is incomplete. The sample shows 85,000 to 90,000 clones, 80% to 85% of them seen only once. The sequences come from unstimulated CD8+ T cells sorted from spleen or lymph node cells, collected before intestinal transplant. This rearrangement joins TRBV10-3 to TRBJ2-1; 10 positions match TRBD2. This sequence originates from a human donor who received an intestinal transplant. The CDR3 sequence: CAIRPGLAIHNEQFF. In nucleotides, the CDR3 is TGTGCCATCAGACCGGGACTAGCGATCCACAATGAGCAGTTCTTC.